This T cell receptor (beta chain) derives from a study of cytomegalovirus exposure and HLA in healthy donors. PCR involved 60 Vbeta and 13 Jbeta primers. This table comes from immunoSEQ multiplex PCR, and its TCRdb copy is limited to in-frame clones, with some not included. The sample lists 130,000 to 150,000 clones; around 85% were seen once. The CDR3 runs to 14 residues. Germline lookup yields CDR1 SNHLY and CDR2 FYNNEI. The V end was cut by 6 bases, the J end by 0 bases, with 10 bases between. The chain joins TRBV2 to TRBJ2-3, with D unresolved. This sequence was found in a woman aged 50 to 60 in good health and CMV-seropositive. Source material: PBMCs. The DNA for the CDR3 is TGTGCCAGCAGCGTGACAATAAGCACAGATACGCAGTATTTT. Its translation is CASSVTISTDTQYF.